This T cell receptor (beta chain) was captured by sequencing in a study of shared clonotypes between healthy human individuals. V lost 4 bases, J lost 4 bases, and 14 bases lay in between. Germline V gives CDR1 SEHNR, CDR2 FQNEAQ (reference sequence). This CDR3 is 15 amino acids long. Regarding the study as a whole: Represented genetic and exposure-history diversity was restricted by having few donors.

Replicate PCRs for sorted subsets used around 190 ng DNA; this equaled 25,000 to 30,000 T cell genomes. The table came from immunoSEQ multiplex PCR; TCRdb's copy has only in-frame clones and leaves some out. The sample records over 2,000,000 clones, just under 95% being singletons. As to this clone: Its specificity is not known.

CD8 cells classed as naive were CD45RO-negative and positively selected for CCR7, excluding terminally differentiated effector memory CD45RA+ cells. Material for sequencing was naive CD8+ T cells from PBMCs. This clonotype was obtained from a man between 18 and 35 years old in good health. Some clones in this sample may be carry-over from other donors' samples. The chain has TRBV7-9 and TRBJ2-1, with a weak D call TRBD2 (7 bases). The DNA for the CDR3 is TGTGCCAGCAGCTCCGGAGGGGGGGCTTACAATGAGCAGTTCTTC. Protein: CASSSGGGAYNEQFF.